One and the same sample provided the 14 T cell receptor beta chains below, sequenced in a study of identical twins. TCRdb passed the 5' RACE reads through MiXCR, listing each CDR3 protein once. The table records about 810,000 distinct CDR3 sequences, about 12% of them present only once. This same sample was also part of a study on yellow fever vaccine responses in identical twins.

Sequenced input: PBMCs. These TCRs come from a woman between 18 and 29 years old in good health.

The J gene is TRBJ2-3, the V gene TRBV20-1; 16 nucleotides align to TRBD2. Unmatched junction bases numbered 8, after V lost 4 bases and J lost 4 bases. This CDR3 has 17 residues. Germline CDR1 reads DFQATT; CDR2 reads SNEGSKA (reference sequence). The CDR3 protein is CSATGLAGGPSADTQYF. The CDR3 DNA sequence: TGCAGTGCTACGGGACTAGCGGGGGGGCCTTCAGCAGATACGCAGTATTTT.

The J gene is TRBJ2-2, the V gene TRBV7-3; D unclear. V lost 5 bases and J 4 bases, leaving 11 bases between the germline ends. This CDR3 is built from 14 residues. The germline V gene encodes CDR1 SGHTA and CDR2 FQGTGA. This chain's CDR3 is CASSPKSGTGELFF. CDR3 DNA sequence: TGTGCCAGCAGCCCCAAGTCGGGCACCGGGGAGCTGTTTTTT.

This clonotype was observed a handful of times. The V gene is TRBV29-1, the J gene TRBJ2-3; D remains unclear. The CDR3 totals 12 residues. V was clipped by 7 bases and J by 4 bases, with 12 bases between them. Germline V lookup: CDR1 SQVTM, CDR2 ANQGSEA. The CDR3 sequence is CSATLVADTQYF. CDR3 sequence (DNA): TGCAGCGCCACATTAGTGGCAGATACGCAGTATTTT.

Ten or more counts support this clonotype. This chain connects TRBV6-1 to TRBJ1-1; no firm D call. Germline-derived CDR1 and CDR2 are MNHNS and SASEGT. This CDR3 comprises 13 residues. The ends were cut back, 2 bases at V and 6 bases at J, with 10 bases in the middle. CDR3 region: CASSELTLAEAFF. The CDR3 coding sequence is TGTGCCAGCAGTGAACTGACTCTCGCTGAAGCTTTCTTT.

The chain recombines TRBV6-1 with TRBJ2-1; tentatively, D is TRBD1 (7 bases). The germline V gene has CDR1 MNHNS and CDR2 SASEGT. V lost 2 bases and J lost 4, with 18 bases in between. This CDR3 spans 17 amino acids. The CDR3 coding sequence is TGTGCCAGCAGTGAAAGGCGACAGGGTAGCGGATACAATGAGCAGTTCTTC. Encoded protein: CASSERRQGSGYNEQFF.

The chain recombines TRBV19 with TRBJ1-4; D unclear. This CDR3 has 15 residues. Trimming left V 4 bases short and J 7 bases short, with 16 bases between. Germline values: CDR1 LNHDA, CDR2 SQIVND (reference sequence). CDR3: CASSTSAAGGEKLFF. The CDR3 DNA is TGTGCCAGTAGTACGTCGGCCGCTGGTGGTGAAAAACTGTTTTTT. The variable domain in full, with the rest retrieved from reference TRBV19 and TRBJ1-4, is DGGITQSPKYLFRKEGQNVTLSCEQNLNHDAMYWYRQDPGQGLRLIYYSQIVNDFQKGDIAEGYSVSREKKESFPLTVTSAQKNPTAFYLCASSTSAAGGEKLFFGSGTQLSVL.

This clonotype occurred a few times. The gene calls are TRBV20-1 and TRBJ2-1; D unresolved. The length of the CDR3 is 13 residues. Looked up from germline, CDR1 is DFQATT and CDR2 is SNEGSKA (reference sequence). Trimming pared 6 bases from V and 7 bases from J, leaving 16 bases between. Written as DNA, the CDR3 is TGCAGTGCCGGACGCCCCTCCGGGAATGAGCAGTTCTTC. Translated: CSAGRPSGNEQFF.

This chain uses TRBV29-1 with TRBJ1-1; 7 bases fit TRBD1. The V gene's germline CDR1 is SQVTM and CDR2 ANQGSEA. This CDR3 contains 12 residues. The J segment lost 4 bases and the V segment lost 4 bases, leaving 3 bases of the junction unmatched. In DNA form, the CDR3 reads TGCAGCGTTGCGCCAGGGGGCACTGAAGCTTTCTTT. It yields the protein CSVAPGGTEAFF.

J is TRBJ2-1 and V is TRBV20-1; no definite D call. V lost 2 bases, J lost 9 bases, and 8 bases lay in between. The germline V gene encodes CDR1 DFQATT and CDR2 SNEGSKA (reference sequence). This CDR3 has 11 amino acids. The CDR3 DNA follows: TGCAGTGCTAGATGGGTCGGTGAGCAGTTCTTC. It encodes CSARWVGEQFF.

The rearrangement links TRBV3-1 to TRBJ2-5; 7 bases map to TRBD1. The CDR3 runs 14 residues. In germline, CDR1 is LGHDT, CDR2 YNNKEL (reference sequence). V shed 5 bases and J 2 bases; nucleotides not matched to a gene: 5. CDR3 nucleotide sequence: TGTGCCAGCAGCAAAGGGGGCAAGCAAGAGACCCAGTACTTC. Amino acids: CASSKGGKQETQYF.

The V gene is TRBV7-9, the J gene TRBJ2-1; TRBD2 matches at 7 bases. Germline V gene data show CDR1 as SEHNR and CDR2 as FQNEAQ (reference sequence). CDR3 size: 17 residues. The V gene end was trimmed by 1 base and the J gene end by 5 bases; junction bases not matched to a gene: 11. This chain's CDR3 is CASSLGGHGLVDNEQFF. For the CDR3, the DNA is TGTGCCAGCAGCTTAGGGGGCCACGGACTAGTCGACAATGAGCAGTTCTTC.

This clonotype has just a few counts. This chain joins TRBV12-3 or TRBV12-4 and TRBJ2-7; no firm D call. This CDR3 contains 13 residues. Trimming removed 6 bases at V and 0 bases at J, with 9 bases between. The CDR3 here is CASSLISSYEQYF. The CDR3 DNA sequence: TGTGCCAGCAGCTTGATATCCTCCTACGAGCAGTACTTC.

V usage is TRBV20-1 and J usage is TRBJ2-3; perhaps TRBD1 as D (5 bases). CDR1 and CDR2 from the germline V gene are DFQATT and SNEGSKA (reference sequence). This CDR3 is 13 amino acids long. Between the trimmed V and J ends, which lost 3 bases and 2 bases, there was a span of 9 bases. The CDR3 sequence is CSASSGATDTQYF. The CDR3 nucleotides are TGCAGTGCTAGTTCTGGGGCCACAGATACGCAGTATTTT.

This clonotype has a handful of counts. The V gene is TRBV7-3, the J gene TRBJ2-2; 9 positions match TRBD2. CDR1 is SGHTA, CDR2 FQGTGA, per germline. V shed 5 bases and J 7 bases; nucleotides not matched to a gene: 14. The CDR3 extends over 17 amino acids. The CDR3 nucleotides read TGTGCCAGCAGCCCCTTAGCGGGAGAAGGAGGGGTCGGGGAGCTGTTTTTT. Its protein product is CASSPLAGEGGVGELFF. Full variable domain (outside the CDR3, taken from reference TRBV7-3 and TRBJ2-2): GAGVSQTPSNKVTEKGKYVELRCDPISGHTALYWYRQSLGQGPEFLIYFQGTGAADDSGLPNDRFFAVRPEGSVSTLKIQRTERGDSAVYLCASSPLAGEGGVGELFFGEGSRLTVL.